Shown below are 32 T cell receptor beta chains from a single sample sequenced in a study of blood T cell repertoires in COVID-19. The data were produced by immunoSEQ multiplex PCR, yet TCRdb's version contains in-frame clones alone and is incomplete. Altogether about 250,000 clones are present, 85% to 90% being singletons, with the ten largest covering about a sixth. The sequenced sample was PBMCs or T cells enriched from blood (not recorded which). The receptors originated from a young man who had recovered from COVID-19.

V and J are TRBV5-1 and TRBJ2-1; 9 bases match TRBD2. The CDR3 consists of 16 residues. The ends lost 0 bases at V and 7 bases at J; junction bases unmatched: 8. Germline V lookup: CDR1 SGHRS, CDR2 YFSETQ. CDR3 coding DNA: TGCGCCAGCAGCTTGGCCGTACTAGCGGGTACAAATGAGCAGTTCTTC. It yields the protein CASSLAVLAGTNEQFF.

This chain links TRBV2 with TRBJ1-5; D possibly corresponds to TRBD1 (6 bases). This CDR3 has 15 amino acids. With 4 bases removed from V and 2 bases from J, the gap between germline ends came to 12 bases. In germline, CDR1 is SNHLY, CDR2 FYNNEI. This chain's CDR3 is CASSVEGGGNQPQHF. The CDR3 DNA follows: TGTGCCAGCAGTGTTGAGGGGGGGGGCAATCAGCCCCAGCATTTT.

The rearrangement links TRBV6-5 to TRBJ2-3; D perhaps matches TRBD1 (6 bases). This CDR3 contains 15 residues. V was clipped by 5 bases and J by 0 bases, with 12 bases between them. Germline CDR1 reads MNHEY; CDR2 reads SVGAGI. This chain's CDR3 is CASSTQGQSTDTQYF. The CDR3 nucleotides read TGTGCCAGCAGTACTCAGGGACAAAGCACAGATACGCAGTATTTT.

This chain joins TRBV2 and TRBJ2-5; 7 bases match TRBD2. The germline CDR1 and CDR2 sequences are SNHLY and FYNNEI. J gave up 4 bases and V 6 bases, and 2 bases lay outside the gene matches. The CDR3 is 12 residues long. Here the CDR3 DNA reads TGTGCCAGCAGGGGACTAAGAGAGACCCAGTACTTC. This gives the protein CASRGLRETQYF.

V usage is TRBV7-9 and J usage is TRBJ1-2; maybe TRBD1 (5 bases). Trimming stripped 1 base from V and 8 bases from J, with 11 bases between. CDR3 length equals 13 residues. Per the germline V gene, CDR1 is SEHNR and CDR2 is FQNEAQ (reference sequence). The CDR3 DNA reads as TGTGCCAGCAGCTTAGTTGGGGGAGGCGGCTACACCTTC. Residues: CASSLVGGGGYTF.

A single count supports this clone. V and J are TRBV18 and TRBJ2-7, with TRBD2 matching over 7 bases. The trim removed 3 bases at V and 4 bases at J, leaving 6 bases unmatched. The CDR3 is 14 residues long. The germline V gene encodes CDR1 KGHSH and CDR2 LQKENI. CDR3 DNA: TGTGCCAGCTCACCCTCGGGACTAACATACGAGCAGTACTTC. Its protein product is CASSPSGLTYEQYF.

The chain carries TRBV11-2 and TRBJ2-2, with 13 bases lining up with TRBD2. CDR1 is SGHAT and CDR2 is FQNNGV in the germline V gene. The junction had 2 bases not matched to a gene; V was cut back by 4 bases and J by 6 bases. This CDR3 comprises 15 residues. The CDR3 nucleotides are TGTGCCAGCAGCTCGGGACTAGCGGGGTCCGGGGAGCTGTTTTTT. Translating it yields CASSSGLAGSGELFF.

V and J are TRBV15 and TRBJ1-1, with D perhaps TRBD1 (5 bases). The CDR3 loop spans 15 amino acids. Germline values: CDR1 LNHNV, CDR2 YYDKDF (reference sequence). V shed 2 bases and J shed 1 base, with 11 bases lying between them. The CDR3 DNA reads as TGTGCCACCAGCAGAAATAACGACAGGAACACTGAAGCTTTCTTT. Protein sequence: CATSRNNDRNTEAFF.

The CDR3 sequence is CASSLARQVSYGYTF. The CDR3 region has the DNA TGTGCCAGCAGTTTAGCCAGACAGGTTTCCTATGGCTACACCTTC. The rearrangement joins TRBV6-5 to TRBJ1-2, with D maybe TRBD1 (6 bases). Germline CDR1 MNHEY, CDR2 SVGAGI. Trimming removed 4 bases from V and 4 bases from J, with 16 bases in between. This CDR3 is built from 15 residues.

V and J are TRBV4-1 and TRBJ1-6; 9 positions agree with TRBD1. V lost 0 bases and J lost 7; bases outside the gene matches: 4. Germline V gene lookup returns CDR1 MGHRA and CDR2 YSYEKL. The CDR3 runs to 16 residues. The CDR3 loop reads CASSQDWDRVNSPLHF. CDR3 DNA: TGCGCCAGCAGCCAAGATTGGGACAGGGTGAATTCACCCCTCCACTTT.

The chain recombines TRBV3-1 (or the pseudogene TRBV3-2) with TRBJ1-2; tentatively, D is TRBD1 (5 bases). CDR3 length equals 15 residues. The V and J ends lost 4 bases and 2 bases respectively, with 14 bases between them. Germline V CDR1 and CDR2: LGHDT, YNNKEL (reference sequence). CDR3 amino acids: CASSPRGGNNYGYTF. CDR3 sequence (DNA): TGTGCCAGCAGCCCCCGGGGCGGGAACAACTATGGCTACACCTTC.

In this sample, this clone turned up once. This chain joins TRBV3-1 (or the pseudogene TRBV3-2) and TRBJ2-1; TRBD2 matches 11 bases. CDR1 and CDR2 from the germline V gene are LGHDT and YNNKEL (reference sequence). This CDR3 spans 16 amino acids. The J segment lost 6 bases and the V segment lost 4 bases, leaving 8 bases of the junction unmatched. CDR3 sequence reads: CASSPSTSGGFNEQFF. CDR3 in DNA: TGTGCCAGCAGCCCCTCTACTAGCGGGGGATTCAATGAGCAGTTCTTC.

This chain links TRBV27 with TRBJ2-1, with TRBD1 matching 9 bases. Germline values: CDR1 MNHEY, CDR2 SMNVEV (reference sequence). With 5 bases clipped from V and 8 bases from J, the junction kept 7 bases outside the gene matches. The CDR3 spans 14 residues. The CDR3 DNA reads TGTGCCAGCAGTATGACAGGGGGTCTGTATGAGCAGTTCTTC. Translating gives CASSMTGGLYEQFF.

The chain couples TRBV28 to TRBJ1-4, with 8 bases that match TRBD1. V dropped 8 bases and J dropped 7; count of bases not matched to a gene: 6. The length of the CDR3 is 13 residues. Germline V lookup: CDR1 MDHEN, CDR2 SYDVKM. The CDR3 DNA reads TGTGCCAGCCTTAGGACAGGGTCTGAAAAACTGTTTTTT. Its translation: CASLRTGSEKLFF.

The chain joins TRBV30 to TRBJ2-5; D gene ambiguous. The CDR3 is made up of 12 amino acids. Trimming removed 0 bases from V and 2 bases from J, with 4 bases in between. Germline assignment: CDR1 GTSNPN and CDR2 SVGIG (reference sequence). Here the CDR3 DNA reads TGTGCCTGGAGTGTGCAGCAAGAGACCCAGTACTTC. Its translation: CAWSVQQETQYF.

The V and J genes are TRBV6-2 or TRBV6-3 and TRBJ2-2; weak D call: TRBD2 (5 bases). The CDR3 totals 14 residues. CDR1 MNHEY and CDR2 SVGEGT come from the germline V gene. The germline V and J ends were trimmed by 2 bases and 5 bases, with 9 bases remaining between them. DNA for the CDR3: TGTGCCAGCAGTTACGGTCGGGGAACCGGGGAGCTGTTTTTT. It is translated as CASSYGRGTGELFF.

V is TRBV10-1 and J is TRBJ1-6; no definite D call. CDR1 and CDR2 (germline): WNHNN, SYGVQD (reference sequence). The CDR3 totals 13 residues. Trimming stripped 0 bases from V and 10 bases from J, with 7 bases between. The CDR3: CASSESRESPLHF. In DNA, the CDR3 is TGCGCCAGCAGTGAGTCACGGGAGTCACCCCTCCACTTT.

This chain uses TRBV2 with TRBJ2-1, with D maybe TRBD2 (6 bases). The CDR3 covers 17 residues. Germline V gene lookup returns CDR1 SNHLY and CDR2 FYNNEI. Trimming removed 9 bases at V and 6 bases at J, with 27 bases between. The CDR3 sequence is CARKLNHRDFGGNEQFF. CDR3 coding DNA: TGTGCCAGGAAGTTAAACCATCGGGACTTCGGGGGCAATGAGCAGTTCTTC.

This clone has only one observation. The chain employs TRBV25-1 and TRBJ1-2; 10 bases align to TRBD1. V trimming: 5 bases; J trimming: 3 bases; junction bases outside the gene matches: 3. Germline V lookup: CDR1 MGHDK, CDR2 SYGVNS. The CDR3 is 14 amino acids. CDR3 region: CASSRGTGDYGYTF. The CDR3 region has the DNA TGTGCCAGCAGTCGAGGGACAGGGGACTATGGCTACACCTTC.

The gene calls are TRBV5-1 and TRBJ2-2, with D perhaps TRBD1 (6 bases). The V gene's germline CDR1 is SGHRS and CDR2 YFSETQ. The CDR3 runs to 14 residues. Deletions cut 3 bases from V and 1 base from J, with 7 bases between. The CDR3 coding sequence is TGCGCCAGCAGCTGGACAGTGAACACCGGGGAGCTGTTTTTT. It specifies CASSWTVNTGELFF.

The rearrangement uses TRBV2 and TRBJ2-2; 10 bases match TRBD2. The CDR3 is 15 residues long. CDR1 and CDR2 from the germline V gene are SNHLY and FYNNEI. V was pared by 7 bases and J by 5 bases, with 7 bases of the junction left unmatched. The DNA of the CDR3 is TGTGCCAGCACCGTTAGCGGGGGGAGTACCGGGGAGCTGTTTTTT. Its protein product is CASTVSGGSTGELFF.

This clone was seen just once. The sample holds other DNA sequences that translate to the same CDR3. The chain is built from TRBV5-4 and TRBJ2-3; a possible D gene is TRBD1 (5 bases). Germline V gene lookup returns CDR1 SGHNT and CDR2 YYREEE (reference sequence). The CDR3 is 15 amino acids. V was trimmed by 0 bases and J by 1 base, leaving 9 bases between them. The CDR3: CASSLGGRGTDTQYF. The CDR3 DNA reads TGTGCCAGCAGCTTGGGGGGCCGCGGCACAGATACGCAGTATTTT.

Only one count was recorded for this clone. J is TRBJ2-7 and V is TRBV14, with D maybe TRBD2 (5 bases). This CDR3 has 16 residues. V lost 1 base, J lost 2 bases, and 15 bases lay in between. CDR1 and CDR2 from the germline V gene are SGHDN and FVKESK. CDR3 nucleotides: TGTGCCAGCAGCCAAGCCGCCTTAGCGCCTACCTACGAGCAGTACTTC. Amino acids: CASSQAALAPTYEQYF.

This chain links TRBV11-2 with TRBJ2-1, with D unclear. The germline CDR1 and CDR2 sequences are SGHAT and FQNNGV. CDR3 size: 16 residues. V lost 5 bases to trimming and J lost 9 bases, with 23 bases between them. In nucleotides, the CDR3 is TGTGCCAGCAGCCCCCCGTTGGCAGCTGGGCGTTTTGAGCAGTTCTTC. The encoded protein is CASSPPLAAGRFEQFF.

This chain links TRBV5-1 with TRBJ2-7, with 8 bases aligning to TRBD1. Germline V gene data show CDR1 as SGHRS and CDR2 as YFSETQ. V dropped 4 bases and J dropped 3; count of bases not matched to a gene: 9. The CDR3 has 15 residues. CDR3 sequence reads: CASSTGGGPLYEQYF. The CDR3 DNA follows: TGCGCCAGCAGCACAGGGGGTGGCCCCCTCTACGAGCAGTACTTC. Drawing the rest from reference TRBV5-1 and TRBJ2-7, the complete variable domain is KAGVTQTPRYLIKTRGQQVTLSCSPISGHRSVSWYQQTPGQGLQFLFEYFSETQRNKGNFPGRFSGRQFSNSRSEMNVSTLELGDSALYLCASSTGGGPLYEQYFGPGTRLTVT.

This clone occurred many times. This chain uses TRBV6-4 with TRBJ2-3, with 9 bases matching TRBD2. J gave up 4 bases and V 2 bases, and 7 bases lay outside the gene matches. CDR1 and CDR2 from the germline V gene are MRHNA and SNTAGT. CDR3 length: 16 residues. CDR3 loop: CASSDVGGGAPDTQYF. The CDR3 DNA is TGTGCCAGCAGTGACGTGGGCGGGGGGGCCCCAGATACGCAGTATTTT.

This sequence joins TRBV25-1 and TRBJ2-7; D possibly corresponds to TRBD1 (5 bases). V was trimmed by 4 bases and J by 5 bases, leaving 21 bases between them. CDR1 is MGHDK, CDR2 SYGVNS, per germline. This CDR3 contains 16 residues. CDR3 nucleotides: TGTGCCAGCAGTGCTGCTTGGGGCGAACATTCACACGAGCAGTACTTC. Its protein is CASSAAWGEHSHEQYF.

The rearrangement joins TRBV10-3 to TRBJ1-2, with 9 bases that match TRBD1. Germline V lookup: CDR1 ENHRY, CDR2 SYGVKD. This CDR3 region has 13 residues. The ends lost 3 bases at V and 7 bases at J; junction bases unmatched: 3. The CDR3 coding sequence is TGTGCCATCAGTGAACAGGGGGCGTTTGGCTACACCTTC. This translates into CAISEQGAFGYTF.

The DNA for the CDR3 is TGTGCCAGCAGGCCCGGGAGGGGACTCTACGAGCAGTACTTC. Amino acids: CASRPGRGLYEQYF. The chain combines TRBV7-2 with TRBJ2-7; 8 nucleotides agree with TRBD2. With 6 bases clipped from V and 3 bases from J, the junction kept 7 bases outside the gene matches. The CDR3 covers 14 residues. CDR1 is SGHTA and CDR2 is FQGNSA in the germline V gene.

V usage is TRBV5-1 and J usage is TRBJ1-6; 8 bases fit TRBD1. This CDR3 has 14 amino acids. Germline V CDR1 and CDR2: SGHRS, YFSETQ. Losses at the gene ends were 4 bases for V and 10 bases for J; bases not matched to a gene: 7. The CDR3 DNA follows: TGCGCCAGCAGCCATGACAGGGGCAACTCACCCCTCCACTTT. It translates to CASSHDRGNSPLHF.

The genes are TRBV5-8 and TRBJ2-1; D not resolved. The CDR3 loop spans 11 amino acids. The germline V and J ends were trimmed by 4 bases and 7 bases, with 6 bases remaining between them. Germline CDR1 reads SGHTS; CDR2 reads YDEGEE. The CDR3 spells CASSPRNEQFF. The CDR3 DNA sequence: TGTGCCAGCAGCCCCCGGAATGAGCAGTTCTTC.

This chain links TRBV20-1 with TRBJ1-5; 7 positions match TRBD1. The length of the CDR3 is 15 residues. The junction had 6 bases not matched to a gene; V was cut back by 3 bases and J by 1 base. The germline CDR1 and CDR2 sequences are DFQATT and SNEGSKA (reference sequence). CDR3 amino acids: CSASRTGVSNQPQHF. CDR3 coding DNA: TGCAGTGCTAGTAGAACAGGGGTCAGCAATCAGCCCCAGCATTTT.